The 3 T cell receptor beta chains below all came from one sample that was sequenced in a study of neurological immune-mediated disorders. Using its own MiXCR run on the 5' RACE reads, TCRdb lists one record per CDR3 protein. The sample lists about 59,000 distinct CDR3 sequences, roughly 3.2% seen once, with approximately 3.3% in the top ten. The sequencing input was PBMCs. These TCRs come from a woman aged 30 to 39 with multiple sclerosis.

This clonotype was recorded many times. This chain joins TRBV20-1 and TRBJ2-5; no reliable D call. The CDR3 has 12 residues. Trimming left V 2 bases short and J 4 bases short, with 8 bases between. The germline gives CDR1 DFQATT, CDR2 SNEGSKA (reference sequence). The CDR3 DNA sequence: TGCAGTGCTAGATGGGGTTCAGAGACCCAGTACTTC. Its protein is CSARWGSETQYF.

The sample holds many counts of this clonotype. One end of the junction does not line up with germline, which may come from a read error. The CDR3 here is CASSLIGAGQGF. The CDR3 DNA is TGTGCCAGCAGCTTGATTGGGGCCGGACAGGGCTTC. V is TRBV5-5 and J is TRBJ1-2; TRBD1 agrees at 8 bases. The CDR3 length is 12 residues. Germline CDR1 SGHKS, CDR2 YYEKEE (reference sequence). The entire variable domain, with the rest obtained from reference TRBV5-5 and TRBJ1-2, is as follows: DAGVTQSPTHLIKTRGQQVTLRCSPISGHKSVSWYQQVLGQGPQFIFQYYEKEERGRGNFPDRFSARQFPNYSSELNVNALLLGDSALYLCASSLIGAGQGFGSGTRLTVV.

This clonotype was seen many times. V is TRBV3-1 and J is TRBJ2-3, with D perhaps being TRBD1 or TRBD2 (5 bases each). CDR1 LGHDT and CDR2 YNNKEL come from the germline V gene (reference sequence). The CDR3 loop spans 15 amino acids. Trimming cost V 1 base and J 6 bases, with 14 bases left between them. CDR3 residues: CASSQAGRRGDTQYF. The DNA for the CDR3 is TGTGCCAGCAGCCAAGCGGGGCGCCGCGGGGATACGCAGTATTTT.